This TCR beta chain was sequenced during a study of OX40 agonist ivuxolimab in advanced cancers. A note on the overall study: Ivuxolimab was a fully human IgG2 agonistic monoclonal antibody targeting the costimulatory receptor OX40 (CD134). Intravenous ivuxolimab was administered to patients every 2 weeks at six dose levels: 0.01, 0.1, 0.3, 1.5, 3 and 10 mg/kg. Among the approximately 54 dose-escalation patients, some 20 had hepatocellular carcinoma, around 15 melanoma, 9 renal cell carcinoma and 9 head and neck cancer. In the dose-escalation cohort, nearly 85% of patients were male, and the mean age was roughly 56 years with a range of roughly 20 to 80. Patients were allowed to have had prior anti-PD-1, anti-PD-L1 or anti-CTLA-4 therapy, and 40% to 45% of the dose-escalation patients had been treated with checkpoint inhibitors. Partial responses occurred in three dose-escalation patients: two with cutaneous melanoma and one with hepatocellular carcinoma. The point of sequencing TCRbeta in the periphery was to test whether ivuxolimab changed TCR sequence diversity and drove clonal T-cell expansion. The paper reports the monotherapy dose-escalation portion (N of about 56 patients) of the phase I ivuxolimab trial.

Comments on this clone: Its antigen has not been determined. No much larger clone is present one base from it, and per-base qualities are unavailable.

The trial excluded patients who had a history of autoimmune disease or who were on systemic immunosuppression. Peripheral blood for TCR sequencing was collected from all dose cohorts at baseline, on cycle 4 day 1, and on cycle 7 day 1. Samples were obtained from an open-label, multicenter, first-in-human phase I dose-escalation trial of ivuxolimab. Adults with locally advanced or metastatic melanoma, renal cell carcinoma, hepatocellular carcinoma or head and neck squamous cell carcinoma were enrolled in the trial. Before TCR sequencing, CD4+ and CD8+ T cells were separately sorted from peripheral blood. Study-wide findings and limitations: The antigen specificity of the peripheral T cells that underwent clonal expansion was not determined. At doses of 0.1 to 3.0 mg/kg, clonal expansion of both CD4+ and CD8+ blood T cells was observed from baseline to week 6. After ivuxolimab, CD8+ T cells had more expanded clones than CD4+ T cells on average. Low levels of normalized T-cell clonal expansion were also seen in some patients who did not respond. In partial responders in the 0.1-3.0 mg/kg groups, normalized peripheral clonal expansion was found to be among the lowest, especially among CD8+ T cells.

V loses 3 bases at its end and J loses 10 bases; junction bases beyond the gene matches: 8. CDR1 ENHRY and CDR2 SYGVKD were looked up in the germline V gene. The CDR3, from cysteine to phenylalanine, totals 16 residues. The read is trimmed to its CDR3 DNA, 48 bases read in frame from base 1. To sequence the TCRbeta CDR3 region, genomic DNA was isolated from the sorted cells. The immunoSEQ Assay was used for sequencing of TCRbeta CDR3 regions. This is the immuneACCESS table as TCRdb keeps it, with only in-frame sequences that have V and J called. A part of the clones is gone; compared with another copy, unresolved V genes explain less than half, and the rest is unexplained. The sample profile shows 60,000 or so clones; more than 70% of them were found once. The ten largest clones capture about 1% of the sample.

Recombination connected TRBV10-3 to TRBJ1-6, with 11 bases aligning to TRBD1. The source of this sequence is an adult with an advanced solid tumor such as melanoma, head and neck, liver or kidney cancer. Material: CD4+ or CD8+ T cells sorted from blood, obtained in a trial of the OX40 agonist ivuxolimab. CDR3 loop: CAISDYGGTGGSPLHF. The DNA reads as follows: TGTGCCATCAGTGACTACGGGGGGACAGGGGGGTCACCCCTCCACTTT.